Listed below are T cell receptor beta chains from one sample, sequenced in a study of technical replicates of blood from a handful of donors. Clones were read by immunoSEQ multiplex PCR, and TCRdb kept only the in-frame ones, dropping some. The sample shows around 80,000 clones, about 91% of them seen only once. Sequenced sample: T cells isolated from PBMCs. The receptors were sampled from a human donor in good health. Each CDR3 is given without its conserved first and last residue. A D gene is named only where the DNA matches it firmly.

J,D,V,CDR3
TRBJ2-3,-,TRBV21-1,ASTPQGPWSTDTQY
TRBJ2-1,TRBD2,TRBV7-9,ASSPPKREEF
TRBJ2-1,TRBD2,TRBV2,ASRLAGAIYEQF
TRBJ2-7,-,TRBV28,ASSLYRPDVAAVRDYEQY
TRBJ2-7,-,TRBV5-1,ASSLIQGYEQY
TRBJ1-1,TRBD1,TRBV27,ASSPLDRGTEAF
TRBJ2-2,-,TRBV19,ASKFGQNTGELF
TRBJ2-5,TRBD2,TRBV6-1,ASGHSGYQETQY
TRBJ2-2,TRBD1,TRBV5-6,ASSGEGAADTGELF
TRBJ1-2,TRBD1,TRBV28,ASSPGQGRGGYT
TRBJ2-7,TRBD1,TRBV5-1,ASSLKGQGAREQY
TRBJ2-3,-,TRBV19,ASSNGAEVDTQY
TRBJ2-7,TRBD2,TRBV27,ASSMRLADYYEQY
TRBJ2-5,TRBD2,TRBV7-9,ASSPTLAAQETQY
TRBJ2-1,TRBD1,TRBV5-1,ASSLDRGHNEQF
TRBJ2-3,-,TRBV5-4,ASSLGGYTDTQY
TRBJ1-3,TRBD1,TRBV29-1,SVGTGGAGNTIY
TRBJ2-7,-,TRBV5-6,ASSLGYRREQY
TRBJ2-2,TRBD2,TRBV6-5,ASSYFSGRATGELF
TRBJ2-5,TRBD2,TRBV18,ASSPPFWMEREGQETQY
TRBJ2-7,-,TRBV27,ASSLRGGAYEQY
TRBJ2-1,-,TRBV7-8,ASSLYENEQF
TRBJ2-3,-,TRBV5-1,ASSLGGLDTQY
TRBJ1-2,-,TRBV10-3,AISVPHSYGYT
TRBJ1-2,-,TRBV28,ASRRSVNYGYT
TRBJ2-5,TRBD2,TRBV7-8,ASSLERGFSETQY
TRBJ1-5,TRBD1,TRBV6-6,ASSYPDRGNQPQH
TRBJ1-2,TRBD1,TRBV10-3,AIRRDRTNYGYT
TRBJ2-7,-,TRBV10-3,AISEPGYEQY
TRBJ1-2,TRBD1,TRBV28,ATNRGSLNYGYT
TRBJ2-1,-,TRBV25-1,ASRSGGSYNEQF
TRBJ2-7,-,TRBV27,ASSFDGKRNEQY
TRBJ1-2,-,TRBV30,AWSGGQSYGYT
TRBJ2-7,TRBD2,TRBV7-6,ASSLGPSGRGEQY
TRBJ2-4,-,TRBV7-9,ASQTYAKNIQY
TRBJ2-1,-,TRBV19,ASSTGYHHNEQF
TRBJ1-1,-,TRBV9,ASSISTGNTEAF
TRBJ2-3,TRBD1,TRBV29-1,SVEGGQGSTDTQY
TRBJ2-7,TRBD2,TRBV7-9,ASSPKTSDAYEQY
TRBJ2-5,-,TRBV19,ASSEQVLGTQY
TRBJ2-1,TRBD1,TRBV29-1,SVVAYPGQGDEQF
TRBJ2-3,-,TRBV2,ASNQYTDTQY
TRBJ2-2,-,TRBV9,ASSVDDSPNTGELF
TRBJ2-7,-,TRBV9,ASSPEGGYEQY
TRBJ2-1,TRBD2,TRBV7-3,ASSFMTSGRLNEQF
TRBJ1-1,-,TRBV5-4,ASRSGKVNTEAF
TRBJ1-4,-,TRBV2,ASSEGTTTNEKLF
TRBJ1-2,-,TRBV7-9,ASASTGLYGYT
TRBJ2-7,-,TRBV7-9,ASSLTRDEQY
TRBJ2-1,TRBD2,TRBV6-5,ASTPGLAGGQQF
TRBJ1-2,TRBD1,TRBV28,ASSDPPGQKSYGYT
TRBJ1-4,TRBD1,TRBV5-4,ASSLEGQVATNEKLF
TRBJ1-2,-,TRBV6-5,ASSYLGANGYT
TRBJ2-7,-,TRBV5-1,ASSVGEYEQY
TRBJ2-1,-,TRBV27,ASSLSKYNEQF
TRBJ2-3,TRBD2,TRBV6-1,ASSETSGMGTDTQY